These 26 T cell receptor beta chains originate from one sample sequenced in a study of cytomegalovirus exposure and HLA in healthy donors. 60 Vbeta and 13 Jbeta primers were used in PCR. TCRdb keeps only in-frame clones here, not all; method: immunoSEQ multiplex PCR. This table has 190,000 or so clones, roughly 87% appearing once. The sequenced sample consisted of PBMCs. The source is a man aged 45 to 65 in good health and CMV-seronegative.

As regards this clone: Different DNA sequences within this sample yield the same CDR3. The chain couples TRBV7-2 to TRBJ1-5; D gene uncertain. The CDR3 runs to 12 residues. Trimming cost V 6 bases and J 5 bases, with 8 bases left between them. Looked up from germline, CDR1 is SGHTA and CDR2 is FQGNSA. The CDR3 nucleotides read TGTGCCAGCAGTTTCGGGGATCAGCCCCAGCATTTT. Translating gives CASSFGDQPQHF.

This chain connects TRBV4-1 to TRBJ1-2; 9 bases match TRBD1. V lost 3 bases and J lost 4; bases outside the gene matches: 3. CDR3 length equals 14 residues. The germline CDR1 and CDR2 sequences are MGHRA and YSYEKL. CDR3 sequence: CASSQGTGIYGYTF. The CDR3 DNA follows: TGCGCCAGCAGCCAGGGGACAGGGATCTATGGCTACACCTTC.

This clone turned up a few times. The V gene is TRBV6-5, the J gene TRBJ1-1; TRBD1 might be the D (5 bases). The germline gives CDR1 MNHEY, CDR2 SVGAGI. The germline V and J ends were trimmed by 6 bases and 5 bases, with 13 bases remaining between them. The CDR3 contains 13 residues. CDR3 residues: CASSLLGETEAFF. In nucleotides, the CDR3 is TGTGCCAGCAGCCTTCTAGGGGAAACTGAAGCTTTCTTT.

The J gene is TRBJ2-5, the V gene TRBV7-3, with a possible D match to TRBD2 (6 bases). V lost 5 bases to trimming and J lost 3 bases, with 13 bases between them. The CDR3 spans 14 residues. In germline, CDR1 is SGHTA, CDR2 FQGTGA. The CDR3 bases are TGTGCCAGCAGCCCCCTCGGGGGAAAAGAGACCCAGTACTTC. Its translation is CASSPLGGKETQYF.

The J gene is TRBJ2-7, the V gene TRBV7-2; no clear D. The CDR3 extends over 12 amino acids. Germline CDR1 and CDR2: SGHTA and FQGNSA. The germline V and J ends were trimmed by 5 bases and 2 bases, with 7 bases remaining between them. The CDR3 region has the DNA TGTGCCAGCAGCCTATCTACCTACGAGCAGTACTTC. This codes for CASSLSTYEQYF.

This chain links TRBV2 with TRBJ1-3, with D possibly TRBD1 on 6 matching bases. V was trimmed by 2 bases and J by 3 bases, leaving 14 bases between them. This CDR3 is built from 16 residues. The germline CDR1 and CDR2 sequences are SNHLY and FYNNEI. The CDR3 loop reads CASSEQGQFFGNTIYF. CDR3 coding DNA: TGTGCCAGCAGTGAACAAGGACAGTTCTTTGGAAACACCATATATTTT.

Details on this clone: The junction differs from germline at one of its ends, possibly a read error. The gene calls are TRBV7-9 and TRBJ1-1, with D perhaps TRBD1 (6 bases). The CDR3 runs to 12 residues. Germline CDR1 reads SEHNR; CDR2 reads FQNEAQ (reference sequence). The CDR3 coding sequence is TGTTCCAGCAGCTTAGGACAGCTTGAAGCTTTCTTT. It codes for CSSSLGQLEAFF.

The genes are TRBV2 and TRBJ2-5; D not resolved. CDR3 size: 14 residues. Germline V lookup: CDR1 SNHLY, CDR2 FYNNEI. Trimming cost V 4 bases and J 0 bases, with 9 bases left between them. CDR3 nucleotides: TGTGCCAGCAGTGGTTGGCTGAACCAAGAGACCCAGTACTTC. Protein: CASSGWLNQETQYF.

This clone was counted a single time. CDR3 amino acids: CASSLGAGVILGEKLFF. Written as DNA, the CDR3 is TGTGCCAGCAGCTTAGGTGCAGGCGTCATTCTTGGGGAAAAACTGTTTTTT. The chain is built from TRBV7-9 and TRBJ1-4; unclear D gene. CDR3 size: 17 residues. Germline-derived CDR1 and CDR2 are SEHNR and FQNEAQ (reference sequence). V dropped 1 base and J dropped 8 bases, with 20 bases sitting between them.

The chain couples TRBV4-1 to TRBJ2-4, with 8 bases identical to TRBD1. The CDR3 contains 22 residues. Germline-derived CDR1 and CDR2 are MGHRA and YSYEKL. V was clipped by 0 bases and J by 1 base; unmatched bases: 20. The CDR3 reads CASSQEDRAFRSGELAKNIQYF. CDR3 nucleotide sequence: TGCGCCAGCAGCCAAGAGGACAGGGCATTTAGATCGGGTGAATTGGCCAAAAACATTCAGTACTTC.

This chain connects TRBV19 to TRBJ1-1, with TRBD1 as a possible D gene (5 bases). Germline V gene data show CDR1 as LNHDA and CDR2 as SQIVND (reference sequence). This CDR3 region has 14 residues. With 3 bases removed from V and 4 bases from J, the gap between germline ends came to 12 bases. CDR3 sequence reads: CASSIGRGATEAFF. In DNA form, the CDR3 reads TGTGCCAGTAGTATCGGGAGGGGCGCCACTGAAGCTTTCTTT.

This chain uses TRBV5-1 with TRBJ2-7, with a tentative D call TRBD1 (6 bases). V dropped 3 bases and J dropped 6 bases, with 25 bases sitting between them. This CDR3 contains 17 residues. Germline CDR1 is SGHRS and CDR2 is YFSETQ. The CDR3 DNA reads TGCGCCAGCAGCTCGCGGACAGACCTCGGTCCTCTCATCGAGCAGTACTTC. This codes for CASSSRTDLGPLIEQYF. Full variable domain (missing parts from reference TRBV5-1 and TRBJ2-7): KAGVTQTPRYLIKTRGQQVTLSCSPISGHRSVSWYQQTPGQGLQFLFEYFSETQRNKGNFPGRFSGRQFSNSRSEMNVSTLELGDSALYLCASSSRTDLGPLIEQYFGPGTRLTVT.

The chain couples TRBV6-6 to TRBJ2-2; 8 nucleotides agree with TRBD2. The junction had 6 bases not matched to a gene; V was cut back by 5 bases and J by 4 bases. CDR3 length: 15 residues. Germline values: CDR1 MNHNY, CDR2 SVGAGI (reference sequence). The CDR3 DNA follows: TGTGCCAGCAGTACTACGGGGGGGGGCACCGGGGAGCTGTTTTTT. Translated: CASSTTGGGTGELFF.

The rearrangement joins TRBV6-5 to TRBJ2-2; 7 bases agree with TRBD1. This CDR3 has 15 residues. The germline CDR1 and CDR2 sequences are MNHEY and SVGAGI. J was trimmed by 1 base and V by 7 bases; bases with no gene match: 6. CDR3 sequence (DNA): TGTGCCAGCAACAGACAGGGTCTGAACACCGGGGAGCTGTTTTTT. Protein sequence: CASNRQGLNTGELFF.

V usage is TRBV19 and J usage is TRBJ1-5, with D perhaps TRBD1 (6 bases). CDR3 length: 15 amino acids. Germline V gene data show CDR1 as LNHDA and CDR2 as SQIVND (reference sequence). Trimming removed 0 bases from V and 3 bases from J, with 9 bases in between. The CDR3 bases are TGTGCCAGTAGTATAGAAGACAGGACCAATCAGCCCCAGCATTTT. It codes for CASSIEDRTNQPQHF.

DNA of the CDR3: TGTGCCAGCAGCCCTGGGACAGGGGGGTACAATGAGCAGTTCTTC. Protein: CASSPGTGGYNEQFF. The chain uses TRBV11-2 and TRBJ2-1; the match to TRBD1 covers 11 bases. The germline gives CDR1 SGHAT, CDR2 FQNNGV. V dropped 5 bases and J dropped 4; count of bases not matched to a gene: 4. The CDR3 runs 15 residues.

This chain joins TRBV7-3 and TRBJ2-2; no reliable D call. Germline CDR1 reads SGHTA; CDR2 reads FQGTGA. The V gene lost 2 bases and the J gene lost 0 bases, with 4 bases spanning the gap. CDR3 length equals 14 residues. Here the CDR3 DNA reads TGTGCCAGCAGCTTACTTCCGAACACCGGGGAGCTGTTTTTT. Protein: CASSLLPNTGELFF. Based on the CDR3 plus reference TRBV7-3 and TRBJ2-2, the full variable domain is GAGVSQTPSNKVTEKGKYVELRCDPISGHTALYWYRQSLGQGPEFLIYFQGTGAADDSGLPNDRFFAVRPEGSVSTLKIQRTERGDSAVYLCASSLLPNTGELFFGEGSRLTVL.

This chain joins TRBV19 and TRBJ1-5; D is possibly TRBD1 (5 bases). CDR3 length: 14 amino acids. CDR1 and CDR2 (germline): LNHDA, SQIVND (reference sequence). Between the trimmed V and J ends, which lost 4 bases and 1 base, there was a span of 8 bases. CDR3 residues: CASSRDFSNQPQHF. The CDR3 region has the DNA TGTGCCAGTAGTAGGGACTTCAGCAATCAGCCCCAGCATTTT.

This rearrangement joins TRBV11-2 to TRBJ2-7, with D uncertain. The V gene's germline CDR1 is SGHAT and CDR2 FQNNGV. Trimming shortened V by 2 bases and J by 7 bases, and 12 bases separated the two germline ends. The CDR3 is 13 residues long. CDR3 amino acids: CASSLNLRREQYF. CDR3 nucleotides: TGTGCCAGCAGCTTAAATCTGAGGAGAGAGCAGTACTTC.

The gene calls are TRBV6-1 and TRBJ1-6; D gene ambiguous. This CDR3 has 14 amino acids. Trimming shortened V by 6 bases and J by 6 bases, and 12 bases separated the two germline ends. Germline V gives CDR1 MNHNS, CDR2 SASEGT. The CDR3 nucleotides read TGTGCCAGCAGCTTCACTGTCGGTAATTCACCCCTCCACTTT. It codes for CASSFTVGNSPLHF.

The rearrangement joins TRBV7-3 to TRBJ2-1; 11 nucleotides match TRBD2. Germline lookup yields CDR1 SGHTA and CDR2 FQGTGA. This CDR3 region has 15 residues. V shed 6 bases and J 5 bases; nucleotides not matched to a gene: 6. CDR3 protein: CASSWTSGSDNEQFF. The CDR3 DNA is TGTGCCAGCAGTTGGACTAGCGGGTCCGACAATGAGCAGTTCTTC.

The chain recombines TRBV7-9 with TRBJ1-2; tentatively, D is TRBD1 (6 bases). Germline-derived CDR1 and CDR2 are SEHNR and FQNEAQ (reference sequence). The V and J ends lost 5 bases and 4 bases respectively, with 11 bases between them. The CDR3 loop spans 13 amino acids. The CDR3 spells CASSTTGIYGYTF. The CDR3 nucleotides read TGTGCCAGCAGCACCACAGGGATCTATGGCTACACCTTC.

The V and J genes are TRBV5-1 and TRBJ1-4, with 7 nucleotides matching TRBD1. CDR1 SGHRS and CDR2 YFSETQ come from the germline V gene. Unmatched junction bases numbered 9, after V lost 5 bases and J lost 8 bases. The CDR3 spans 14 residues. The CDR3 loop is CASRRDSETEKLFF. The CDR3 nucleotides are TGCGCCAGCAGACGGGACAGCGAGACGGAAAAACTGTTTTTT.

The chain has TRBV30 and TRBJ1-4, with D perhaps TRBD1 (6 bases). Trimming removed 3 bases at V and 7 bases at J, with 15 bases between. CDR3 length equals 14 residues. Germline V gives CDR1 GTSNPN, CDR2 SVGIG (reference sequence). The CDR3 DNA follows: TGTGCCTGGAGATGGACAGCCAAGGGTGAAAAACTGTTTTTT. It encodes CAWRWTAKGEKLFF.

This clone was seen only once. This chain joins TRBV7-2 and TRBJ1-1; TRBD1 might be the D (6 bases). CDR3 length equals 13 residues. V gave up 5 bases and J gave up 1 base, with 8 bases separating them. CDR1 is SGHTA and CDR2 is FQGNSA in the germline V gene. In nucleotides, the CDR3 is TGTGCCAGCAGCGGACAGAGGAACACTGAAGCTTTCTTT. Its translation is CASSGQRNTEAFF.

This chain's CDR3 is CASSPPDRAGGYTF. Here the CDR3 DNA reads TGTGCCAGCAGCCCGCCCGACAGGGCTGGTGGCTACACCTTC. The V and J genes are TRBV5-4 and TRBJ1-2; 7 positions agree with TRBD1. Germline V gene lookup returns CDR1 SGHNT and CDR2 YYREEE (reference sequence). The CDR3 consists of 14 residues. The V gene end was trimmed by 4 bases and the J gene end by 7 bases; junction bases not matched to a gene: 10. Full variable domain (rest looked up from reference TRBV5-4 and TRBJ1-2): ETGVTQSPTHLIKTRGQQVTLRCSSQSGHNTVSWYQQALGQGPQFIFQYYREEENGRGNFPPRFSGLQFPNYSSELNVNALELDDSALYLCASSPPDRAGGYTFGSGTRLTVV.